This paragraph reports one T cell receptor (beta chain). Only in-frame clones appear in the TCRdb table, and some are missing; sequencing was by immunoSEQ multiplex PCR. This sample yields more than 35,000 clones, of which roughly 93% are seen a single time; 0.3% to 0.45% belongs to the top ten. These data belong to a study of T cell changes during pregnancy in multiple sclerosis. Germline assignment: CDR1 SGHAT and CDR2 FQDESV (reference sequence). CDR3 size: 13 residues. V lost 3 bases, J lost 4 bases, and 9 bases lay in between. The chain employs TRBV11-1 and TRBJ2-5; possible D gene TRBD2, 5 bases. The clonotype was recovered from a female donor with multiple sclerosis, enrolled in a pregnancy study. The sample consisted of CD4+ T cells from peripheral blood mononuclear cells, taken in the second trimester of pregnancy. The CDR3 DNA sequence: TGTGCCAGCAGCTTGGACCGGGGAGAGACCCAGTACTTC. This gives the protein CASSLDRGETQYF.